Following are 23 T cell receptor beta chains from one sample sequenced in a study of CD8 T cells in Susac syndrome. When the RNA was reverse transcribed, random hexamers were used with an input of roughly 0.45 to 1 ug. Using its own MiXCR run on the immunoSEQ multiplex PCR reads, TCRdb lists one record per CDR3 protein. The data show some 100,000 distinct CDR3 sequences, roughly 91% seen once. Sequenced material: CD4+ T cells from PBMCs. These TCRs come from a human donor in good health.

This clonotype showed up just once. The V gene is TRBV4-1, the J gene TRBJ2-3; 7 nucleotides match TRBD2. CDR1 is MGHRA, CDR2 YSYEKL, per germline. The CDR3 is 16 amino acids. Trimming removed 3 bases from V and 3 bases from J; junction bases left unmatched: 9. CDR3: CASSHPSGGKTDTQYF. The CDR3 region has the DNA TGCGCCAGCAGCCATCCCTCGGGGGGAAAAACAGATACGCAGTATTTT.

The chain employs TRBV7-2 and TRBJ1-2; weak D call: TRBD1 (6 bases). The CDR3 runs 13 residues. V lost 5 bases to trimming and J lost 2 bases, with 9 bases between them. Germline V lookup: CDR1 SGHTA, CDR2 FQGNSA. In nucleotides, the CDR3 is TGTGCCAGCAGCAAGCAGGGGAACTATGGCTACACCTTC. Amino acid sequence: CASSKQGNYGYTF.

V gene TRBV5-6 combines with J gene TRBJ2-1, with 7 bases lining up with TRBD1. The CDR3 extends over 13 amino acids. CDR1 and CDR2 from the germline V gene are SGHDT and YYEEEE. V was pared by 1 base and J by 6 bases, with 1 base of the junction left unmatched. The CDR3 is CASSLRGPNEQFF. CDR3 DNA: TGTGCCAGCAGCTTGAGGGGGCCCAATGAGCAGTTCTTC.

This chain joins TRBV20-1 and TRBJ1-2; 9 nucleotides line up with TRBD1. The V segment lost 6 bases and the J segment 12 bases; nucleotides outside the gene matches: 11. The CDR3 runs 12 residues. Germline V gene data show CDR1 as DFQATT and CDR2 as SNEGSKA (reference sequence). CDR3 loop: CSAATGGEGDTF. Here the CDR3 DNA reads TGCAGTGCAGCTACAGGGGGCGAGGGAGACACCTTC.

The chain links TRBV12-3 or TRBV12-4 to TRBJ1-1; D unclear. The CDR3 is 18 residues long. V was pared by 2 bases and J by 1 base, with 20 bases between. The CDR3 coding sequence is TGTGCCAGCAGTTTATGGATCGCGGGCAGGCGACAGAACACTGAAGCTTTCTTT. Translation: CASSLWIAGRRQNTEAFF.

V is TRBV4-2 and J is TRBJ1-5; D gene uncertain. The CDR3 has 13 amino acids. The germline V gene has CDR1 LGHNA and CDR2 YNFKEQ. Deletions cut 0 bases from V and 5 bases from J, with 5 bases between. The CDR3 nucleotides are TGTGCCAGCAGCCAAGACATCTATCAGCCCCAGCATTTT. This codes for CASSQDIYQPQHF.

The chain has TRBV20-1 and TRBJ2-7; D uncertain. V was pared by 0 bases and J by 2 bases, with 11 bases between. This CDR3 has 14 amino acids. The V gene's germline CDR1 is DFQATT and CDR2 SNEGSKA (reference sequence). The CDR3 loop is CSARDLQETYEQYF. Written as DNA, the CDR3 is TGCAGTGCTAGAGATCTTCAGGAGACCTACGAGCAGTACTTC.

J is TRBJ2-2 and V is TRBV3-1; 10 nucleotides agree with TRBD1. CDR3 size: 16 residues. Looked up from germline, CDR1 is LGHDT and CDR2 is YNNKEL (reference sequence). The V segment lost 6 bases and the J segment 3 bases; nucleotides outside the gene matches: 7. Here the CDR3 reads CASRQTGTGDTGELFF. In DNA form, the CDR3 reads TGTGCCAGCAGGCAGACCGGGACAGGGGACACCGGGGAGCTGTTTTTT.

The rearrangement joins TRBV7-6 to TRBJ2-6; the D is unclear. Germline CDR1 SGHVS, CDR2 FNYEAQ. V lost 5 bases and J lost 0, with 17 bases in between. The length of the CDR3 is 18 residues. CDR3 nucleotides: TGTGCCAGCAGCGTAACCCCTTTAAGGTCCTCTGGGGCCAACGTCCTGACTTTC. Translation: CASSVTPLRSSGANVLTF.

CDR3 amino acids: CASSLHSSSYEQYF. The CDR3 coding sequence is TGTGCCAGCAGCTTACATTCGAGCTCCTACGAGCAGTACTTC. The chain couples TRBV7-2 to TRBJ2-7; the D is unclear. The CDR3 consists of 14 residues. Trimming removed 2 bases at V and 0 bases at J, with 8 bases between. Germline V gene lookup returns CDR1 SGHTA and CDR2 FQGNSA.

CDR3 amino acids: CSAAVLGQPQHF. DNA for the CDR3: TGCAGTGCTGCGGTTTTGGGCCAGCCCCAGCATTTT. The chain recombines TRBV20-1 with TRBJ1-5; D unresolved. Trimming took off 5 bases at V and 7 bases at J, with 12 bases between the two ends. Germline V gene lookup returns CDR1 DFQATT and CDR2 SNEGSKA (reference sequence). The CDR3 runs 12 residues.

The rearrangement joins TRBV5-1 to TRBJ1-2; 9 bases fit TRBD1. This CDR3 contains 13 residues. J gave up 7 bases and V 7 bases, and 8 bases lay outside the gene matches. Germline loops: CDR1 SGHRS, CDR2 YFSETQ. CDR3 residues: CASSTGGASGYTF. In nucleotides, the CDR3 is TGCGCCAGCTCGACAGGGGGTGCATCTGGCTACACCTTC.

The chain is built from TRBV9 and TRBJ2-1; TRBD2 is a possible D gene (7 bases). The CDR3 is made up of 12 amino acids. V lost 3 bases and J 12 bases, leaving 13 bases between the germline ends. Germline CDR1 SGDLS, CDR2 YYNGEE. The CDR3 DNA reads as TGTGCCAGCAGCGCGTACAGGGAGGGGCAGTTCTTC. It encodes CASSAYREGQFF.

J is TRBJ1-2 and V is TRBV5-6; D perhaps matches TRBD1 (6 bases). The V gene lost 4 bases and the J gene lost 2 bases, with 12 bases spanning the gap. The CDR3 has 14 residues. Looked up from germline, CDR1 is SGHDT and CDR2 is YYEEEE. The CDR3 nucleotides are TGTGCCAGCAGCATGGACAGCCAGAACTATGGCTACACCTTC. Encoded protein: CASSMDSQNYGYTF.

The CDR3 DNA reads as TGTGCCATCAGTCAAGGACTAGCGGACCCGTACCAAGAGACCCAGTACTTC. Translation gives CAISQGLADPYQETQYF. V is TRBV10-3 and J is TRBJ2-5, with 10 bases fitting TRBD2. V dropped 5 bases and J dropped 0; count of bases not matched to a gene: 9. CDR1 ENHRY and CDR2 SYGVKD come from the germline V gene. This CDR3 is 17 amino acids long.

This clonotype showed up just once. The rearrangement uses TRBV13 and TRBJ2-3, with a tentative D call TRBD2 (5 bases). The CDR3 totals 15 residues. With 5 bases removed from V and 2 bases from J, the gap between germline ends came to 14 bases. The germline V gene has CDR1 PRHDT and CDR2 FYEKMQ (reference sequence). The CDR3 protein is CASSPRKRNTDTQYF. As DNA, the CDR3 is TGTGCCAGCAGCCCCCGAAAGCGGAACACAGATACGCAGTATTTT.

The chain has TRBV7-3 and TRBJ2-3; 10 nucleotides line up with TRBD1. The CDR3 has 16 residues. Germline V CDR1 and CDR2: SGHTA, FQGTGA. With V trimmed by 5 bases and J by 7 bases, 12 bases remained unmatched. The CDR3 region has the DNA TGTGCCAGCAGCGTCACCGGGACAGGGGTCGCGAATACGCAGTATTTT. Its protein is CASSVTGTGVANTQYF. Full variable domain (rest looked up from reference TRBV7-3 and TRBJ2-3): GAGVSQTPSNKVTEKGKYVELRCDPISGHTALYWYRQSLGQGPEFLIYFQGTGAADDSGLPNDRFFAVRPEGSVSTLKIQRTERGDSAVYLCASSVTGTGVANTQYFGPGTRLTVL.

The J gene is TRBJ1-2, the V gene TRBV4-3, with D possibly being TRBD1 (5 bases). CDR1 is LGHNA, CDR2 YSLEER, per germline. This CDR3 has 14 residues. V shed 1 base and J shed 8 bases, with 14 bases lying between them. CDR3 nucleotides: TGCGCCAGCAGCCAAGGGGGCCGGGGATACGGCTACACCTTC. Amino acids: CASSQGGRGYGYTF.

The chain has TRBV29-1 and TRBJ1-6, with no clear D. There are 15 residues in the CDR3. V lost 3 bases, J lost 2 bases, and 11 bases lay in between. Germline lookup yields CDR1 SQVTM and CDR2 ANQGSEA. CDR3 loop: CSVESGPAYNSPLHF. In DNA form, the CDR3 reads TGCAGCGTTGAGTCCGGCCCTGCCTATAATTCACCCCTCCACTTT. Full variable domain (outside the CDR3, taken from reference TRBV29-1 and TRBJ1-6): SAVISQKPSRDICQRGTSLTIQCQVDSQVTMMFWYRQQPGQSLTLIATANQGSEATYESGFVIDKFPISRPNLTFSTLTVSNMSPEDSSIYLCSVESGPAYNSPLHFGNGTRLTVT.

The chain employs TRBV2 and TRBJ2-7; 8 bases agree with TRBD1. Unmatched junction bases numbered 10, after V lost 10 bases and J lost 5 bases. Germline CDR1 is SNHLY and CDR2 is FYNNEI. The CDR3 runs 13 residues. This chain's CDR3 is CAKAEQGVNEQYF. CDR3 nucleotides: TGTGCCAAAGCGGAACAGGGGGTTAACGAGCAGTACTTC.

This chain uses TRBV6-2 or TRBV6-3 with TRBJ2-7; D may be TRBD1 (6 bases). The CDR3 is 11 residues long. Per the germline V gene, CDR1 is MNHEY and CDR2 is SVGEGT. Trimming stripped 5 bases from V and 7 bases from J, with 9 bases between. The CDR3, as DNA: TGTGCCAGCAGTAACACAGGGGAGCAGTACTTC. Amino acids: CASSNTGEQYF.

This clonotype turned up a few times. The V and J genes are TRBV25-1 and TRBJ1-2; D is unresolved. CDR3 length: 13 residues. V shed 6 bases and J shed 3 bases, with 11 bases lying between them. From germline, CDR1 is MGHDK and CDR2 SYGVNS. In DNA form, the CDR3 reads TGTGCCAGCAGCGAGGGTCTGGACTATGGCTACACCTTC. Protein: CASSEGLDYGYTF.

The chain recombines TRBV14 with TRBJ2-1; D call uncertain. The CDR3 is made up of 13 amino acids. Germline values: CDR1 SGHDN, CDR2 FVKESK. V lost 1 base to trimming and J lost 10 bases, with 11 bases between them. The CDR3 spells CASSQGIYGEQFF. The CDR3 nucleotides are TGTGCCAGCAGCCAAGGGATTTACGGGGAGCAGTTCTTC.